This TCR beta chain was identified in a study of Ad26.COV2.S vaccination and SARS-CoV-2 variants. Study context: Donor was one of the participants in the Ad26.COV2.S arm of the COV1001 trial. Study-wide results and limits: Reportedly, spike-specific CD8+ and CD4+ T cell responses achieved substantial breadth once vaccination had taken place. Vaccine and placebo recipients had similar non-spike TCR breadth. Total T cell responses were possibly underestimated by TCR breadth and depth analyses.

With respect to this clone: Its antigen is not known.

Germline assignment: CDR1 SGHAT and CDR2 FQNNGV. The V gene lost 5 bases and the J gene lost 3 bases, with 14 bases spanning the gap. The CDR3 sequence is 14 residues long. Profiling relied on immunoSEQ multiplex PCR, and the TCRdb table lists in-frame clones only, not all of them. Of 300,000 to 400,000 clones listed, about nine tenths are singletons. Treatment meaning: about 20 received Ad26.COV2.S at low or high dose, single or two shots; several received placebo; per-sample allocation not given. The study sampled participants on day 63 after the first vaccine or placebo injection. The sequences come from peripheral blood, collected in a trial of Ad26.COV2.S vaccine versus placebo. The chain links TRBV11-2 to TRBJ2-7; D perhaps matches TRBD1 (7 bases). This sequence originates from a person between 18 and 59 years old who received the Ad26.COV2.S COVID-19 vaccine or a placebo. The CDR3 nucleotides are TGTGCCAGCAGCCTCGCGGGACAGAGCTACGAGCAGTACTTC. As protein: CASSLAGQSYEQYF.